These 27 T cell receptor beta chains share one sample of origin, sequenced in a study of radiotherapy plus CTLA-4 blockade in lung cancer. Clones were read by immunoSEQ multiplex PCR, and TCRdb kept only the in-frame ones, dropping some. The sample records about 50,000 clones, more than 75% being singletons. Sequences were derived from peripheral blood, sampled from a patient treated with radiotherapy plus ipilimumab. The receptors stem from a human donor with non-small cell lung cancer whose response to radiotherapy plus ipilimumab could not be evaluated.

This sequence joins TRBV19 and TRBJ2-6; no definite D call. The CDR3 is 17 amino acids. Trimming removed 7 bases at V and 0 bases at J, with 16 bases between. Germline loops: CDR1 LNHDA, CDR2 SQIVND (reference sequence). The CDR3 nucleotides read TGTGCCAGTATTTTCTCCTCATCGAGCTCTGGGGCCAACGTCCTGACTTTC. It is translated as CASIFSSSSSGANVLTF.

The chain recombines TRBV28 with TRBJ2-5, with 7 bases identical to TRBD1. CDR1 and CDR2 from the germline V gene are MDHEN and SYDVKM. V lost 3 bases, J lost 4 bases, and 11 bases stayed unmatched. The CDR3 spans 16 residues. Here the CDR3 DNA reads TGTGCCAGCAGTTTTGGGAGACAGGGAGACGGAGAGACCCAGTACTTC. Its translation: CASSFGRQGDGETQYF.

The CDR3 is CASSVGSGGYEQYF. Written as DNA, the CDR3 is TGTGCCAGCAGCGTAGGGTCAGGGGGGTACGAGCAGTACTTC. V gene TRBV9 combines with J gene TRBJ2-7; D is possibly TRBD1 (7 bases). Trimming shortened V by 0 bases and J by 4 bases, and 11 bases separated the two germline ends. Germline V gene sequence: CDR1 SGDLS, CDR2 YYNGEE. The CDR3 loop spans 14 amino acids.

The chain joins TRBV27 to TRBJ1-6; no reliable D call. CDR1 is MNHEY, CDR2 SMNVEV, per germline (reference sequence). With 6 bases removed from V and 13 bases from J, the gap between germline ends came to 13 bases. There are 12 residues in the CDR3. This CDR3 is CASRPKPGPLHF. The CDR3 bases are TGTGCCAGCAGACCCAAACCCGGGCCCCTCCACTTT.

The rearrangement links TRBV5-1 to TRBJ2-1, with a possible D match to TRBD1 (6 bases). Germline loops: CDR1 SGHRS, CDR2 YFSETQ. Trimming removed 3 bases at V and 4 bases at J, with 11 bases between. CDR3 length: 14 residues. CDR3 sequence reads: CASSSTGSYNEQFF. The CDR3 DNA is TGCGCCAGCAGCTCGACAGGTTCGTACAATGAGCAGTTCTTC. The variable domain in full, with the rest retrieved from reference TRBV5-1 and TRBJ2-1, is KAGVTQTPRYLIKTRGQQVTLSCSPISGHRSVSWYQQTPGQGLQFLFEYFSETQRNKGNFPGRFSGRQFSNSRSEMNVSTLELGDSALYLCASSSTGSYNEQFFGPGTRLTVL.

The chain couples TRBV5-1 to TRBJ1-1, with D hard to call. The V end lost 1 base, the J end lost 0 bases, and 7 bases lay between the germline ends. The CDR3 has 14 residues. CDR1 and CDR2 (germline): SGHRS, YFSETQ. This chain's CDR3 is CASSLNIMNTEAFF. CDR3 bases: TGCGCCAGCAGCTTGAACATAATGAACACTGAAGCTTTCTTT. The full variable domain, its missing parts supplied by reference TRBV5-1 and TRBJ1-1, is KAGVTQTPRYLIKTRGQQVTLSCSPISGHRSVSWYQQTPGQGLQFLFEYFSETQRNKGNFPGRFSGRQFSNSRSEMNVSTLELGDSALYLCASSLNIMNTEAFFGQGTRLTVV.

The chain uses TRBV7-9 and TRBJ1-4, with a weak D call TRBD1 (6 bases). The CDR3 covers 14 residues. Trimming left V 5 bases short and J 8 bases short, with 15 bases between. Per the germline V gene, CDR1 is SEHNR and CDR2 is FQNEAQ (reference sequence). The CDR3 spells CASSQDPGEEKLFF. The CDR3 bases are TGTGCCAGCAGCCAGGACCCAGGGGAGGAAAAACTGTTTTTT.

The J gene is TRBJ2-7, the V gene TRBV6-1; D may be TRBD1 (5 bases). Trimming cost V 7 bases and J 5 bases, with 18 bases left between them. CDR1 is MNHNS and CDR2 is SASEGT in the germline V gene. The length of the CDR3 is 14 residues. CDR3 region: CASTRVLQTNEQYF. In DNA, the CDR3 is TGTGCCAGCACCAGGGTGCTCCAAACAAACGAGCAGTACTTC.

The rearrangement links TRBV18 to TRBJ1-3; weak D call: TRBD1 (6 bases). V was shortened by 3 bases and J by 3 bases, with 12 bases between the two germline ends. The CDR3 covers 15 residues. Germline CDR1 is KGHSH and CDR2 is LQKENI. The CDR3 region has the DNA TGTGCCAGCTCACCCGACAGGAATTTTGGAAACACCATATATTTT. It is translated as CASSPDRNFGNTIYF.

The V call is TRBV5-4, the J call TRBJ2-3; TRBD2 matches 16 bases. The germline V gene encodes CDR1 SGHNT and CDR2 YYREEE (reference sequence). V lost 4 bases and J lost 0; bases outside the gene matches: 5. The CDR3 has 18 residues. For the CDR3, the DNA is TGTGCCAGCAGCGTCGGGACTAGCGGGAGGGTAAGCACAGATACGCAGTATTTT. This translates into CASSVGTSGRVSTDTQYF. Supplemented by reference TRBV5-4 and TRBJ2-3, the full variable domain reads ETGVTQSPTHLIKTRGQQVTLRCSSQSGHNTVSWYQQALGQGPQFIFQYYREEENGRGNFPPRFSGLQFPNYSSELNVNALELDDSALYLCASSVGTSGRVSTDTQYFGPGTRLTVL.

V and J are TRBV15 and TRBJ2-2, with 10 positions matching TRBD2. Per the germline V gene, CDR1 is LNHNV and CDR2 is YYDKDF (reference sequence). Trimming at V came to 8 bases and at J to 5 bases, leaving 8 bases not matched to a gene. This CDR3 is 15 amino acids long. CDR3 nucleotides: TGTGCCACCTGGTTCGTAGCGGGAGGTACCGGGGAGCTGTTTTTT. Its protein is CATWFVAGGTGELFF. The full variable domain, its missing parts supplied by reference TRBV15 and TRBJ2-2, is DAMVIQNPRYQVTQFGKPVTLSCSQTLNHNVMYWYQQKSSQAPKLLFHYYDKDFNNEADTPDNFQSRRPNTSFCFLDIRSPGLGDTAMYLCATWFVAGGTGELFFGEGSRLTVL.

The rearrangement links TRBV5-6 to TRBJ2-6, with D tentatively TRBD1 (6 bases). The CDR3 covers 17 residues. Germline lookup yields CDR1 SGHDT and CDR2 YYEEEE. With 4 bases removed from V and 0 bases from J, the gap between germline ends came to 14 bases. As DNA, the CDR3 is TGTGCCAGCAGCAAGGACAGCCTATACTCTGGGGCCAACGTCCTGACTTTC. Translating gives CASSKDSLYSGANVLTF.

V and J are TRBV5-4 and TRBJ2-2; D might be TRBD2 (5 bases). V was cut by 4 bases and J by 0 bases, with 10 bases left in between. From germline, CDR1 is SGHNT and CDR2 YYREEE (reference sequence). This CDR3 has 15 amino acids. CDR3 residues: CASSLGVPNTGELFF. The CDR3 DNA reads TGTGCCAGCAGCCTGGGAGTGCCGAACACCGGGGAGCTGTTTTTT.

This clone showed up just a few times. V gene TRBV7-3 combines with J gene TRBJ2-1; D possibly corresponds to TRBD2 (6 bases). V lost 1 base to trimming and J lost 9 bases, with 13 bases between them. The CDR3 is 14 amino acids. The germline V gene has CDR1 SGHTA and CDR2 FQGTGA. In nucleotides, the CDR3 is TGTGCCAGCAGCTTAATGGCGGGACCCAGTGAGCAGTTCTTC. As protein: CASSLMAGPSEQFF.

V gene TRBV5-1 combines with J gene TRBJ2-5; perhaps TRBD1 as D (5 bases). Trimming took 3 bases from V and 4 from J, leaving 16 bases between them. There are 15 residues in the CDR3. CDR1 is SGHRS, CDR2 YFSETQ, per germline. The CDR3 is CASSSGETVAETQYF. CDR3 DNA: TGCGCCAGCAGCTCCGGAGAGACAGTGGCAGAGACCCAGTACTTC.

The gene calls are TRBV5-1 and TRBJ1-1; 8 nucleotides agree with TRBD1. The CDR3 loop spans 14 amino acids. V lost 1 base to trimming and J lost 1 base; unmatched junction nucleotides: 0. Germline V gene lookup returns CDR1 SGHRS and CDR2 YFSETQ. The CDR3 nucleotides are TGCGCCAGCAGCTTGACAGGGGGGAACACTGAAGCTTTCTTT. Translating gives CASSLTGGNTEAFF.

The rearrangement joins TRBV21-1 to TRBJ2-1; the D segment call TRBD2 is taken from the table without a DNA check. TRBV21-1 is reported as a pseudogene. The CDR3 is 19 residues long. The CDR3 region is CASSKNRTSGSSSYNEQFF. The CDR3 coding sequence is TGTGCCAGCAGCAAAAACCGGACTAGCGGGTCGAGCTCCTACAATGAGCAGTTCTTC.

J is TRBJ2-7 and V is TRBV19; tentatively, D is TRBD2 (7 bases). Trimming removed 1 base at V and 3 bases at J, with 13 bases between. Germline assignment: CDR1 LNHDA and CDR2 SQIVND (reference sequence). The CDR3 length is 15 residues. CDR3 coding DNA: TGTGCCAGTAGTATAGGAGCGGGACAATACTACGAGCAGTACTTC. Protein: CASSIGAGQYYEQYF.

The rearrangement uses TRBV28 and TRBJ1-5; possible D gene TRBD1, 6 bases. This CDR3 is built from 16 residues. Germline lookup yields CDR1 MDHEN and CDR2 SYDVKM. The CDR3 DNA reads TGTGTCGCCGACAAAGGGGGGGGGACTAGCAATCAGCCCCAGCATTTT. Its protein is CVADKGGGTSNQPQHF.

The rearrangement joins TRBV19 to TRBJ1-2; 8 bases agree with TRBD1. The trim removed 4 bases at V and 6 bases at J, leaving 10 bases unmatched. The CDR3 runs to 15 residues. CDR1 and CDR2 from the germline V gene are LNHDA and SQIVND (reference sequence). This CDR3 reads CASSKVSAGGDGYTF. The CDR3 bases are TGTGCCAGTAGTAAGGTGTCCGCAGGGGGCGATGGCTACACCTTC.

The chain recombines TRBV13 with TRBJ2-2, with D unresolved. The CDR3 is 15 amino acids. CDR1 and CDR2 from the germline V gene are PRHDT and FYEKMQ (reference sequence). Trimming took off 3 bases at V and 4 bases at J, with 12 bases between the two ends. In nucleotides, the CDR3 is TGTGCCAGCAGCTTGAGACCAGCGAGCACCGGGGAGCTGTTTTTT. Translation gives CASSLRPASTGELFF.

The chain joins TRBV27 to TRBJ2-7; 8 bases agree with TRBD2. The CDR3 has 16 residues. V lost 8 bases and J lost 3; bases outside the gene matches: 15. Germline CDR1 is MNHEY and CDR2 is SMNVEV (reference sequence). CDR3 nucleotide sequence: TGTGCCAGCTCCATAGGACCGGGGGGGTTAGGCTACGAGCAGTACTTC. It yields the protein CASSIGPGGLGYEQYF.

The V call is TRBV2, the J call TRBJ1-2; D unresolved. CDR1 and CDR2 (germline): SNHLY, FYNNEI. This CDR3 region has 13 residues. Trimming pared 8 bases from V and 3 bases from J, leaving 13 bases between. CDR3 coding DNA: TGTGCCAGCCCATCTGTTTCGGACTATGGCTACACCTTC. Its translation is CASPSVSDYGYTF.

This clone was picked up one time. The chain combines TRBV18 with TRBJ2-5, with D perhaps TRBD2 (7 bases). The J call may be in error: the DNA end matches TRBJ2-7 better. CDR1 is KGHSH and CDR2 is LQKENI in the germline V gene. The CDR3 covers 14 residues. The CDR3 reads CASSPGGAGYEQYF. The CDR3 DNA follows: TGTGCCAGCTCACCGGGGGGGGCTGGTTACGAGCAGTACTTC.

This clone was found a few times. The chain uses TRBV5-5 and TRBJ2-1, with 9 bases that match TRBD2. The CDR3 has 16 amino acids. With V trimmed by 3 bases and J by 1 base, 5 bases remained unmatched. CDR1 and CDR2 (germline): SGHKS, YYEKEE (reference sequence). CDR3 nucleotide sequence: TGTGCCAGCAGCTCCCGTAGCGGGAGATCCTACAATGAGCAGTTCTTC. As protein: CASSSRSGRSYNEQFF. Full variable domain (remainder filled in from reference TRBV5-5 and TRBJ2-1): DAGVTQSPTHLIKTRGQQVTLRCSPISGHKSVSWYQQVLGQGPQFIFQYYEKEERGRGNFPDRFSARQFPNYSSELNVNALLLGDSALYLCASSSRSGRSYNEQFFGPGTRLTVL.

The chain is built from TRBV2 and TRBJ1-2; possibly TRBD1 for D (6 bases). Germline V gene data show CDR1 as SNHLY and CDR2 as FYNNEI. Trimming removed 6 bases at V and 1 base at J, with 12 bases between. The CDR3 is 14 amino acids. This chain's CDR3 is CASRTNRDNYGYTF. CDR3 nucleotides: TGTGCCAGCAGGACAAACAGGGATAACTATGGCTACACCTTC.

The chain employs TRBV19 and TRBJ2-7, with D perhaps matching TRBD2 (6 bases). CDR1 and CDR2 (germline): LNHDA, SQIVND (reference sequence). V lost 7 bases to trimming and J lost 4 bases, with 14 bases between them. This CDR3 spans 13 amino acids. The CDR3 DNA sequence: TGTGCCAGTACGCCCGGGGACTTTTACGAGCAGTACTTC. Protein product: CASTPGDFYEQYF.